The rows below give T cell receptor beta chains drawn from one sample of a study of CD8+CD57+ T cells in acquired aplastic anemia. TCRdb re-analysed the reads in MiXCR, keeping a single row per CDR3 protein. The sample consists of roughly 180,000 distinct CDR3 sequences, about 47% of them appearing once. Sequencing used sorted CD4+, CD8+, or CD8+CD57+ T cells (not recorded which) from PBMCs. Every receptor here comes from a human donor in good health. CDR3s include the opening cysteine and the closing phenylalanine or tryptophan. The order of the fields is V gene, D gene, J gene, clone size, CDR3 DNA, CDR3 protein. D genes are given only for firm matches. Size values are once, few and many counts, or a class for expanded clones, and some rows have none.

TRBV29-1	-	TRBJ1-1	many	TGCAGCGTTGGGTCCGGCGGGCCGAACACTGAAGCTTTCTTT	CSVGSGGPNTEAFF
TRBV20-1	TRBD1	TRBJ1-6	many	TGCAGTGCTAGAGAGGGCGGACAGGGCAATTCACCCCTCCACTTT	CSAREGGQGNSPLHF
TRBV2	-	TRBJ1-3	-	TGTGCCAGCAGGGAAACAGGGTATGGAAACACCATATATTTT	CASRETGYGNTIYF
TRBV13	-	TRBJ1-4	many	TGTGCCAGCCAGGCCGGATATCAGAATGAAAAACTGTTTTTT	CASQAGYQNEKLFF
TRBV3-1	TRBD1	TRBJ1-6	many	TGTGCCAGCAGCCAAGGACAGGGGGTTTCACCCCTCCACTTT	CASSQGQGVSPLHF
TRBV11-1	-	TRBJ1-6	many	TGTGCCAGCAGTCGCATCAAACCCGACAGGCGCTCAACTTATAATTCACCCCTCCACTTT	CASSRIKPDRRSTYNSPLHF
TRBV2	-	TRBJ2-7	many	TGTGCCAGCGCAGGCGACTCCTACGAGCAGTACTTC	CASAGDSYEQYF
TRBV7-2	TRBD2	TRBJ2-1	-	TGTGCCAGCAGCTTAGCGTCGACTAGCGGGCGCGAGCAGCTCTTC	CASSLASTSGREQLF
TRBV7-9	-	TRBJ1-1	-	TGTGCCGGCAGCTTAGAGGGGGCTGAAGCTTTCTTT	CAGSLEGAEAFF
TRBV9	-	TRBJ1-1	-	TGTGCCAGCAGCGTAGGACAGTCCCGGAACACTGAAGCTTTCTTT	CASSVGQSRNTEAFF
TRBV20-1	-	TRBJ2-5	-	TGCAGTGCTAGTTTTGGGGTGGTGCGGGCCCAGTACTTC	CSASFGVVRAQYF
TRBV19	-	TRBJ2-7	few	TGTGCCAGTAGTATGAGAGGGGGATCCTACGAGCAGTACTTC	CASSMRGGSYEQYF
TRBV20-1	-	TRBJ1-6	-	TGCAGTGCTAGAGAAGAGGCGAATAATTCACCCCTCCACTTT	CSAREEANNSPLHF
TRBV4-2	-	TRBJ2-2	many	TGTGCCAGCAGCCGAAACCGGGACTCCTACACCGGGGAGCTGTTTTTT	CASSRNRDSYTGELFF
TRBV10-1	-	TRBJ2-1	-	TGCGCCAGCAGTGAGGTTCGGGGCAAGCCTGTAATCTACAATGAGCAGTTCTTC	CASSEVRGKPVIYNEQFF
TRBV2	-	TRBJ2-5	-	TGTGCCAGCAGCGTTGGGGGGGCTGAGACCCAGTACTTC	CASSVGGAETQYF
TRBV2	-	TRBJ2-6	-	TGTGCCAGCAGTAAACAGTACTCTGGGGCCAACGTCCTGACTTTC	CASSKQYSGANVLTF
TRBV7-2	-	TRBJ2-1	-	TGTGCCAGCAGCTTATGGAATGAGCAGTTCTTC	CASSLWNEQFF
TRBV7-3	-	TRBJ2-7	many	TGTGCCAGCAGGTCCGCGGGAAACTCCTACGAGCAGTACTTC	CASRSAGNSYEQYF
TRBV6-1	TRBD2	TRBJ2-7	many	TGTGCCAGCAGTGAACGATTAAGCGGGAGTCGCATCGAGCAGTACTTC	CASSERLSGSRIEQYF
TRBV5-1	TRBD1	TRBJ2-2	-	TGCGCCAGCTCCGATCAACCGGGACAGGGTGGGACCGGGGAGCTGCTTTTT	CASSDQPGQGGTGELLF
TRBV29-1	TRBD1	TRBJ1-1	many	TGCAGCGTTGAAGGAGGGACAGGTGAAGCTTTCTTT	CSVEGGTGEAFF
TRBV3-1	-	TRBJ2-7	-	TGTGCCAGCAGCCGTTTCTCTTCCCCCGGCGAGCAGTACTTC	CASSRFSSPGEQYF
TRBV10-3	TRBD2	TRBJ2-1	-	TGTGCCATCAGCAGCCGGACTAGCGGGGTAACCTACAATGAGCAGTTCTTC	CAISSRTSGVTYNEQFF
TRBV15	TRBD1	TRBJ2-7	once	TGTGCCACCAGCAGTGCCGGGACAGGGAACTCCGAGCAGTACTTC	CATSSAGTGNSEQYF
TRBV15	TRBD2	TRBJ2-5	-	TGTGCCACCAGACCCGAGCGGGGGGCCTGGGAGACCCAGTACTTC	CATRPERGAWETQYF
TRBV11-1	-	TRBJ1-5	-	TGTGCCAGCAGCGAAGCCGGGACCCCGGTTAAGAGCAATCAGCCCCAGCATTTT	CASSEAGTPVKSNQPQHF
TRBV29-1	TRBD1	TRBJ1-1	-	TGCAGCCTGGACAGGGGGCCCGAAGCTTTCTTT	CSLDRGPEAFF
TRBV24-1	-	TRBJ2-3	-	TGTGCCACCACCTCCGTCGAAGAAGAGGCGCAGTATTTT	CATTSVEEEAQYF
TRBV6-5	-	TRBJ2-7	many	TGTGCCAGCAGTTACGGCGTGGGGGATCGTGAGCAGTACTTC	CASSYGVGDREQYF
TRBV11-2	TRBD2	TRBJ2-7	-	TGTGCCAGCAGCTTAGTCACTAGCGGAACCTACGAGCAGTACTTC	CASSLVTSGTYEQYF
TRBV10-3	TRBD1	TRBJ1-2	few	TGTGCCACTGAGTGGGACAGGGGCGGCTATGGCTACACCTTC	CATEWDRGGYGYTF
TRBV2	-	TRBJ1-5	-	TGTGCCAGCAGTGAAATGGGGAATCAGCCCCAGCATTTT	CASSEMGNQPQHF
TRBV29-1	-	TRBJ2-5	-	TGCAGCGTTGTGTCCGTGTACCAAGAGACCCAGTACTTC	CSVVSVYQETQYF
TRBV27	-	TRBJ1-1	-	TGTGCCAGCAGTTTAAGGGGTTCGACTGAAGCTTTCTTT	CASSLRGSTEAFF
TRBV10-2	-	TRBJ1-3	-	TGCGCCAGCAGTGAGAGGGCGACTACTGGAAACACCATATATTTT	CASSERATTGNTIYF
TRBV20-1	-	TRBJ1-1	many	TGCAGTGCTAGAGTTACAGGGATGCACGCTGAAGCTTTCTTT	CSARVTGMHAEAFF
TRBV7-2	TRBD1	TRBJ1-2	-	TGTGCCAGCAGCCAGGGACAGGGCTATGGCTACACCTTC	CASSQGQGYGYTF
TRBV7-8	TRBD2	TRBJ2-2	many	TGTGCCAGCAGAGGTTTTCTAGCGGACTCGAACACCGGGGAGCTGTTTTTT	CASRGFLADSNTGELFF
TRBV19	-	TRBJ2-3	-	TGTGCCAGTAGCTACACCTTCACAGATACGCAGTATTTT	CASSYTFTDTQYF
TRBV20-1	TRBD2	TRBJ2-5	-	TGCAGTGCTAGAGAAACTAGCGGAAGAGAGACCCAGTACTTC	CSARETSGRETQYF
TRBV4-2	-	TRBJ2-5	-	TGTGCCAGCAGCCAAGATTGGGACACCCCGACCCAGTACTTC	CASSQDWDTPTQYF
TRBV2	TRBD1	TRBJ2-7	-	TGTGCCAGCCGTCCGGGACAGGGAACCTACGAGCAGTACTTC	CASRPGQGTYEQYF
TRBV25-1	TRBD1	TRBJ1-2	many	TGTGCCAGCAACCGGGCAGGGGGAAACTATGGCTACACCTTC	CASNRAGGNYGYTF
TRBV19	TRBD1	TRBJ1-6	many	TGTGCCAGTAGTATAGCGTCAGGGGGTTCACCCCTCCACTTT	CASSIASGGSPLHF
TRBV15	-	TRBJ1-1	-	TGTGCCACCAGCAGAGATTCAGGGCGGAACACTGAAGCTTTCTTT	CATSRDSGRNTEAFF
TRBV19	TRBD1	TRBJ2-3	-	TGTGCCAGTAGGACAGGGGTCCTCACAGATACGCAGTATTTT	CASRTGVLTDTQYF
TRBV5-5	-	TRBJ2-7	-	TGTGCCAGCAGCAACTTCTGGGGGCCCGATAACGAGCAGTACTTC	CASSNFWGPDNEQYF
TRBV2	-	TRBJ1-5	many	TGTGCCAGCAGTGATTCAGCGAATCAGCCCCAGCATTTT	CASSDSANQPQHF
TRBV7-3	-	TRBJ1-1	-	TGTGCCAGCAGCGTTACAGCGAACACTGAAGCTTTCTTT	CASSVTANTEAFF
TRBV11-2	-	TRBJ2-7	many	TGTGCCAGCAGCTTAGAAAGAACAGGGCACTACGAGCAGTACTTC	CASSLERTGHYEQYF
TRBV20-1	TRBD2	TRBJ2-5	-	TGCAGTGCTAGAGATGCCCCGGGACTAGCCAACCAAGAGACCCAGTACTTC	CSARDAPGLANQETQYF
TRBV15	-	TRBJ2-7	-	TGTGCCACCGGCAGAGAGTTTCAGGCGTCCTACGAGCGGTACTTC	CATGREFQASYERYF
TRBV13	-	TRBJ2-7	many	TGTGCCAGCAGCTCAAGGACCTCCCGCGCCGAGCAGTACTTC	CASSSRTSRAEQYF
TRBV7-6	TRBD2	TRBJ2-1	-	TGTGCCAGCAGCTTAGCTCTTAGCGGGGGGATACATGAGCAGTTCTTC	CASSLALSGGIHEQFF